This TCR beta chain was captured by sequencing in a study of cytomegalovirus exposure and HLA in healthy donors. A multiplex PCR was run with 60 Vbeta primers and 13 Jbeta primers. The table came from immunoSEQ multiplex PCR; TCRdb's copy has only in-frame clones and leaves some out. The repertoire holds over 150,000 clones, with roughly 76% as singletons. Looked up from germline, CDR1 is LGHNT and CDR2 is FRNRAP. The CDR3 has 17 residues. Between the trimmed V and J ends, which lost 2 bases and 0 bases, there was a span of 11 bases. A note on this clone: What it binds is not known.

Findings and caveats of the study: Productive status was seen about 90% or about 30% of the time for most TCR beta V segments in an earlier analysis. Only CMV serostatus was available as immune exposure information.

Sequencing was performed on PBMCs. The rearrangement joins TRBV12-5 to TRBJ2-6, with D possibly being TRBD1 (5 bases). This clonotype originated in a woman in her 50s in good health and CMV-seronegative. The CDR3 coding sequence is TGTGCTAGTGGTTTGCTCCCAGGGTTCTCTGGGGCCAACGTCCTGACTTTC. It codes for CASGLLPGFSGANVLTF.